One T cell receptor beta chain is described in this entry. Next came a second PCR, run for about 7 to 12 cycles, which used a sample-barcoded 5' primer along with a J-beta primer mix. Each of the samples gave a minimum of 3 million paired-end reads that contained CDR3. TCRdb re-called the 5' RACE reads with MiXCR, one entry per CDR3 protein. The table has more than 1,400,000 distinct CDR3 sequences, approximately 42% seen once. The CDR3 runs 14 residues. Germline assignment: CDR1 SGHTA and CDR2 FQGNSA. J lost 0 bases, V lost 5 bases, and 3 bases had no gene match. Per sample, extraction of total RNA gave at least 5 micrograms in every case. The data derive from a study of blood T cells in healthy people across ages.

The source is a woman under 30 in good health. Sequencing input: blood. The gene calls are TRBV7-2 and TRBJ1-1; 7 bases fit TRBD1. The CDR3 reads CASSIGTVNTEAFF. As DNA, the CDR3 is TGTGCCAGCAGCATTGGGACAGTGAACACTGAAGCTTTCTTT.